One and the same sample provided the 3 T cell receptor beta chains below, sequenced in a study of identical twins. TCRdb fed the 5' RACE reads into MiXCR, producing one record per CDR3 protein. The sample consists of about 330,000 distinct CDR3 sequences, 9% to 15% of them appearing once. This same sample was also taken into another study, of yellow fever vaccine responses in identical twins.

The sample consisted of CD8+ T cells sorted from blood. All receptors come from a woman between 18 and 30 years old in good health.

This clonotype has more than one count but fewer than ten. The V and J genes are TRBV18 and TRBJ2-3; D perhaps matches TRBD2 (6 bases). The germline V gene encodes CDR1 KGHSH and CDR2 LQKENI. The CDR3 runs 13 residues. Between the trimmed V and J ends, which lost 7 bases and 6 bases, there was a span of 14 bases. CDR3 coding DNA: TGTGCCAGCTGCCAGGGCGGGATGGATACGCAGTATTTT. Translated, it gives CASCQGGMDTQYF.

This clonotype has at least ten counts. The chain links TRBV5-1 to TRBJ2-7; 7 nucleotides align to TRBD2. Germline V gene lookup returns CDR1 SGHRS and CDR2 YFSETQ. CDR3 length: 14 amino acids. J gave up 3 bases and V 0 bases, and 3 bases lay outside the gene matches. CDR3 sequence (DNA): TGCGCCAGCAGCTTGGCCGGCGGGGGCTACGAGCAGTACGTC. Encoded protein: CASSLAGGGYEQYV.

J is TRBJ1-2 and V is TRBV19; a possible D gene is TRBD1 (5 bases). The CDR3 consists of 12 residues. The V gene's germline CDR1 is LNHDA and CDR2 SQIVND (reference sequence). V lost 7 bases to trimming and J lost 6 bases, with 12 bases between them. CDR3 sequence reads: CASTTGLDGYTF. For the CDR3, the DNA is TGTGCCAGTACCACGGGGCTGGATGGCTACACCTTC.